A selection of T cell receptor beta chains follows, all from one sample in a study of OX40 agonist ivuxolimab in advanced cancers. TCRdb's table, derived via immunoSEQ multiplex PCR, lists solely in-frame clones and lacks some. This table has 65,000 to 75,000 clones, around 87% appearing once. Sequences were derived from CD4+ or CD8+ T cells sorted from blood, sampled in a trial of the OX40 agonist ivuxolimab. The origin of the receptors is an adult with an advanced solid tumor such as melanoma, head and neck, liver or kidney cancer. CDR3s include the opening cysteine and the closing phenylalanine or tryptophan. D genes are given only for firm matches. Clone size is shown for a subset of rows, as once, few, many or a class of expanded clone.

J gene,V gene,clone size,D gene,CDR3 protein,CDR3 DNA
TRBJ1-4,TRBV30,NA,NA,CAWSVEGAGEKLFF,TGTGCCTGGAGTGTAGAAGGGGCTGGTGAAAAACTGTTTTTT
TRBJ2-3,TRBV4-1,NA,TRBD2,CASSRSTSGGRDTQYF,TGCGCCAGCAGCCGATCAACTAGCGGGGGGAGAGATACGCAGTATTTT
TRBJ2-7,TRBV11-3,NA,TRBD2,CASSLEAGGGTYEQYF,TGTGCCAGCAGCTTAGAAGCGGGAGGTGGCACCTACGAGCAGTACTTC
TRBJ2-1,TRBV7-9,NA,TRBD2,CASSLGLAGYNEQFF,TGTGCCAGCAGCTTGGGACTAGCGGGGTACAATGAGCAGTTCTTC
TRBJ1-2,TRBV30,NA,NA,CAWSVLQGYTF,TGTGCCTGGAGTGTACTGCAGGGCTACACCTTC
TRBJ2-7,TRBV28,once,NA,CASRPGQSYEQYF,TGTGCCAGCAGGCCGGGACAATCCTACGAGCAGTACTTC
TRBJ2-6,TRBV7-2,NA,NA,CASSAAPIEANVLTF,TGTGCCAGCAGCGCAGCCCCGATCGAGGCCAACGTCCTGACTTTC
TRBJ1-2,TRBV11-3,NA,NA,CASSLGPLQGSHGYTF,TGTGCCAGCAGCCTCGGCCCTTTACAGGGTTCCCATGGCTACACCTTC
TRBJ2-3,TRBV6-1,NA,NA,CASSARAGTDTQYF,TGTGCCAGCAGTGCCAGGGCCGGCACAGATACGCAGTATTTT
TRBJ2-1,TRBV2,NA,TRBD2,CASSGDSGSHNEQFF,TGTGCCAGCAGTGGGGATAGCGGGAGCCACAATGAGCAGTTCTTC
TRBJ2-7,TRBV5-4,NA,NA,CASSPLGVTYEQYF,TGTGCCAGCAGCCCCCTCGGGGTGACCTACGAGCAGTACTTC
TRBJ2-6,TRBV5-1,NA,NA,CASSLGTDLSGANVLTF,TGCGCCAGCAGCTTGGGGACAGATCTGTCTGGGGCCAACGTCCTGACTTTC
TRBJ1-4,TRBV18,NA,TRBD1,CASSPTPGQRNEKLFF,TGTGCCAGCTCACCGACTCCGGGACAGCGTAATGAAAAACTGTTTTTT
TRBJ2-1,TRBV2,NA,TRBD2,CASSLRETGQFF,TGTGCCAGCTCATTGCGGGAGACGGGGCAGTTCTTC
TRBJ2-2,TRBV7-3,once,NA,CASSLAGDFTGELFF,TGTGCCAGCAGCTTGGCAGGGGATTTCACCGGGGAGCTGTTTTTT
TRBJ2-1,TRBV15,NA,NA,CATSRKETGLDWPKQFF,TGTGCCACCAGCAGAAAAGAAACAGGGCTGGACTGGCCCAAGCAGTTCTTC
TRBJ2-1,TRBV7-2,NA,NA,CASSSFISNEQFF,TGTGCCAGCAGCTCCTTTATCTCCAATGAGCAGTTCTTC
TRBJ1-1,TRBV7-2,NA,NA,CASSFDSGTPNTEAFF,TGTGCCAGCAGCTTTGACTCCGGGACACCCAACACTGAAGCTTTCTTT
TRBJ2-1,TRBV23-1,NA,TRBD1,CASTYRGEQFF,TGCGCCAGCACGTACAGGGGCGAGCAGTTCTTC
TRBJ2-7,TRBV5-4,NA,NA,CASSEGGRVPYEQYF,TGTGCCAGCAGCGAAGGGGGTAGGGTACCCTACGAGCAGTACTTC
TRBJ2-7,TRBV10-3,NA,NA,CAISPGYSYEQYF,TGTGCCATCAGCCCGGGTTACTCCTACGAGCAGTACTTC
TRBJ2-2,TRBV25-1,NA,NA,CASSDPGRDGELFF,TGTGCCAGCAGTGACCCGGGGAGAGACGGGGAGCTGTTTTTT
TRBJ1-1,TRBV5-1,few,NA,CASIGDTEAFF,TGCGCCAGCATAGGGGACACTGAAGCTTTCTTT
TRBJ1-2,TRBV29-1,NA,TRBD1,CSALKFRDRGRSSPGYTF,TGCAGCGCTCTAAAATTCCGGGACAGGGGGCGATCAAGTCCAGGCTACACCTTC
TRBJ2-1,TRBV18,NA,NA,CASSPPVRPRSYNEQFF,TGTGCCAGCTCACCACCGGTTAGACCCCGCTCCTACAATGAGCAGTTCTTC
TRBJ1-1,TRBV14,once,TRBD1,CASSPEQGLNTEAFF,TGTGCCAGCAGCCCCGAACAGGGGCTGAACACTGAAGCTTTCTTT
TRBJ2-2,TRBV9,NA,NA,CASTQTLSGELFF,TGTGCCAGCACCCAAACGCTTTCCGGGGAGCTGTTTTTT